Detailed here is one T cell receptor (beta chain). The target antigen is unknown. The germline V gene encodes CDR1 SGHTA and CDR2 FQGNSA. The CDR3 is 12 residues long. Trimming left V 0 bases short and J 9 bases short, with 8 bases between. These data belong to a study of T cells after yellow fever vaccination. Study results and caveats: Most primary-vaccination clones recurred post-booster (around 95% CD4, roughly 90% CD8).

In TCRdb, the 5' RACE reads were re-called with MiXCR into one record per CDR3 protein. The table has hundreds of thousands of distinct CDR3 sequences, around 12% seen once. The chain links TRBV7-2 to TRBJ2-5; unclear D gene. The sequences come from CD4+ T cells sorted from PBMCs, collected 15 days after the yellow fever booster vaccination. This receptor was obtained from a man younger than 35 who received the YFV17D yellow fever vaccine. CDR3 sequence (DNA): TGTGCCAGCAGCTTAGCGGGCTCGGCCCAGTACTTC. It translates to CASSLAGSAQYF.